The rows below give T cell receptor beta chains drawn from one sample of a study of OX40 agonist ivuxolimab in advanced cancers. Using immunoSEQ multiplex PCR, the repertoire was profiled, and TCRdb retains in-frame clones only, with some absent. Among 22,000 or so clones listed, around three quarters were seen once. The sample in question was CD4+ or CD8+ T cells sorted from blood, obtained in a trial of the OX40 agonist ivuxolimab. All receptors derive from an adult with an advanced solid tumor such as melanoma, head and neck, liver or kidney cancer. CDR3s include the opening cysteine and the closing phenylalanine or tryptophan. The order of the fields is D gene, J gene, CDR3 length, V gene, clone size, CDR3 protein, CDR3 DNA. The D gene is left open where the match is weak. Only part of the rows carry a size: once, few, many, or a class if the clone is expanded.

NA	TRBJ2-5	12	TRBV2	NA	CASRGQSETQYF	TGTGCCAGCAGGGGGCAGAGCGAGACCCAGTACTTC
TRBD2	TRBJ2-2	15	TRBV10-3	NA	CAISPGTSAAGELFF	TGTGCCATCAGCCCCGGGACTAGCGCTGCCGGGGAGCTGTTTTTT
TRBD1	TRBJ2-7	15	TRBV11-2	NA	CASSLGDRGTYEQYF	TGTGCCAGCAGCTTAGGGGACAGGGGCACCTACGAGCAGTACTTC
NA	TRBJ2-7	12	TRBV19	NA	CASSRHSYEQYF	TGTGCCAGTAGTCGACACTCCTACGAGCAGTACTTC
NA	TRBJ1-4	17	TRBV4-2	NA	CASSQGGSGRHNEKLFF	TGTGCCAGCAGCCAAGGGGGTAGCGGACGGCATAATGAAAAACTGTTTTTT
NA	TRBJ1-4	14	TRBV5-1	NA	CASSPTGLNEKLFF	TGCGCCAGCAGCCCTACAGGGTTAAATGAAAAACTGTTTTTT
NA	TRBJ2-4	13	TRBV28	NA	CASKVGAKNIQYF	TGTGCCAGTAAGGTTGGAGCCAAAAACATTCAGTACTTC
TRBD2	TRBJ2-1	16	TRBV11-3	NA	CASSLDLAGSYNEQFF	TGTGCCAGCAGCTTAGATTTAGCGGGCTCCTACAATGAGCAGTTCTTC
NA	TRBJ2-7	17	TRBV7-2	NA	CASSFLPTVFSSYEQYF	TGTGCCAGCAGCTTCCTCCCTACGGTCTTCAGCTCCTACGAGCAGTACTTC
NA	TRBJ1-4	14	TRBV5-6	NA	CASSLWTAGGKLFF	TGTGCCAGCAGCTTGTGGACAGCCGGCGGAAAACTGTTTTTT
NA	TRBJ1-2	15	TRBV19	NA	CASSIGAGLNYGYTF	TGTGCCAGTAGTATAGGGGCAGGCCTAAACTATGGCTACACCTTC
TRBD2	TRBJ2-7	15	TRBV6-5	NA	CASSYYLAGSYEQYF	TGTGCCAGCAGTTACTACCTAGCGGGCTCCTACGAGCAGTACTTC
TRBD2	TRBJ2-1	17	TRBV7-9	NA	CASSTHAPSGGASEQFF	TGTGCCAGCAGCACACACGCCCCTAGCGGGGGGGCCAGTGAGCAGTTCTTC
NA	TRBJ2-1	11	TRBV5-8	NA	CASSLLNEQFF	TGTGCCAGCAGCCTCCTGAATGAGCAGTTCTTC
NA	TRBJ2-2	14	TRBV19	NA	CASSMNSNTGELFF	TGTGCCAGTAGTATGAACTCGAACACCGGGGAGCTGTTTTTT
NA	TRBJ2-7	12	TRBV6-4	NA	CASSYLNYEQYF	TGTGCCAGCAGTTACTTAAACTACGAGCAGTACTTC
NA	TRBJ1-2	14	TRBV4-2	NA	CASSLTLQGEGYTF	TGTGCCAGCAGCCTGACCTTACAGGGCGAGGGCTACACCTTC
NA	TRBJ1-1	15	TRBV9	NA	CASSDTTGMNTEAFF	TGTGCCAGCAGCGACACGACAGGAATGAACACTGAAGCTTTCTTT
NA	TRBJ2-7	13	TRBV5-1	NA	CASSPPVPYEQYF	TGCGCCAGCAGCCCGCCGGTCCCCTACGAGCAGTACTTC
NA	TRBJ1-1	12	TRBV29-1	NA	CSVERSRGEAFF	TGCAGCGTTGAAAGGTCAAGGGGAGAAGCTTTCTTT
NA	TRBJ1-1	10	TRBV30	NA	CAWMSFEAFF	TGTGCCTGGATGAGTTTTGAAGCTTTCTTT
NA	TRBJ2-1	13	TRBV11-1	NA	CASSPPLADEQFF	TGTGCCAGCAGCCCGCCTTTGGCTGATGAGCAGTTCTTC
TRBD1	TRBJ1-1	12	TRBV6-5	NA	CASRGQGEGAFF	TGTGCCAGCAGGGGACAGGGGGAAGGTGCTTTCTTT
NA	TRBJ2-7	15	TRBV29-1	NA	CSVETGGASGYEQYF	TGCAGCGTCGAAACTGGGGGGGCCTCAGGCTACGAGCAGTACTTC
NA	TRBJ1-6	13	TRBV27	NA	CASSPFNNSPLHF	TGTGCCAGCAGCCCCTTTAATAATTCACCCCTCCACTTT
NA	TRBJ2-1	11	TRBV25-1	NA	CASTPGDVAFF	TGTGCCAGCACGCCGGGGGATGTGGCGTTCTTC
NA	TRBJ1-2	15	TRBV7-9	NA	CASYRADVSNYGYTF	TGTGCCAGCTACAGGGCGGACGTTTCTAACTATGGCTACACCTTC
NA	TRBJ1-4	17	TRBV14	few	CASSQAPRGASNEKLFF	TGTGCCAGCAGCCAAGCGCCCAGGGGCGCCTCTAATGAAAAACTGTTTTTT
NA	TRBJ1-2	14	TRBV6-5	NA	CASSRHGALSGYTF	TGTGCCAGCAGCCGACACGGGGCTTTGTCTGGCTACACCTTC
TRBD1	TRBJ1-1	15	TRBV6-6	NA	CASSYLRTGGSEAFF	TGTGCCAGCAGTTATCTTCGGACAGGGGGTTCGGAAGCTTTCTTT
NA	TRBJ1-3	15	TRBV9	NA	CASSVAADSGNTIYF	TGTGCCAGCAGCGTAGCGGCAGACTCTGGAAACACCATATATTTT
NA	TRBJ2-5	13	TRBV7-3	NA	CASSLSGLETQYF	TGTGCCAGCAGCCTCAGCGGCTTAGAGACCCAGTACTTC
TRBD1	TRBJ2-7	15	TRBV27	few	CASSYSGTGYYEQYF	TGTGCCAGCAGTTACTCCGGGACAGGCTACTACGAGCAGTACTTC
TRBD2	TRBJ2-4	17	TRBV7-9	once	CASSQTSGALAKNIQYF	TGTGCCAGCAGCCAGACTAGCGGGGCGCTAGCCAAAAACATTCAGTACTTC
NA	TRBJ2-7	12	TRBV4-2	NA	CASGDGSYEQYF	TGTGCCAGCGGGGACGGATCCTACGAGCAGTACTTC
TRBD1	TRBJ2-1	13	TRBV27	NA	CASCWTGGNEQFF	TGTGCCAGTTGCTGGACAGGGGGAAATGAGCAGTTCTTC
NA	TRBJ2-3	15	TRBV9	NA	CASSVSKASTDTQYF	TGTGCCAGCAGCGTAAGTAAGGCGAGCACAGATACGCAGTATTTT
TRBD1	TRBJ1-1	14	TRBV7-3	NA	CASSLGTAFAEAFF	TGTGCCAGCAGCCTCGGGACAGCGTTCGCTGAAGCTTTCTTT
NA	TRBJ2-2	14	TRBV5-1	NA	CASSLGSVTGELFF	TGCGCCAGCAGCTTGGGGTCTGTCACCGGGGAGCTGTTTTTT
TRBD1	TRBJ1-5	14	TRBV29-1	few	CSAVGQGANQPQHF	TGCAGCGCGGTCGGACAGGGGGCTAATCAGCCCCAGCATTTT
TRBD1	TRBJ1-2	14	TRBV11-3	NA	CASSYGTGEYGYTF	TGTGCCAGCAGCTACGGGACAGGAGAATATGGCTACACCTTC
TRBD1	TRBJ1-2	13	TRBV5-1	NA	CATSTGSVGGYTF	TGCGCCACCTCGACAGGGAGCGTGGGAGGCTACACCTTC
NA	TRBJ1-1	15	TRBV6-1	NA	CASSRAVGANTEAFF	TGTGCCAGCAGCAGAGCTGTCGGGGCGAACACTGAAGCTTTCTTT
NA	TRBJ1-4	15	TRBV7-9	NA	CASSRGPSTNEKLFF	TGTGCCAGCAGCAGGGGTCCCTCAACTAATGAAAAACTGTTTTTT
NA	TRBJ2-7	10	TRBV21-1	NA	CASSKGEQYF	TGTGCCAGCAGCAAAGGCGAGCAGTACTTC
NA	TRBJ1-1	13	TRBV9	NA	CASSLGRTTEAFF	TGTGCCAGCAGCCTGGGACGGACAACTGAAGCTTTCTTT
TRBD2	TRBJ2-7	16	TRBV19	few	CASSIVSRDYTHEQYF	TGTGCCAGTAGTATAGTCTCCAGGGACTATACCCACGAGCAGTACTTC
NA	TRBJ2-7	14	TRBV4-2	NA	CASSLGTVSYEQYF	TGTGCCAGCAGCCTAGGGACGGTCTCCTACGAGCAGTACTTC
NA	TRBJ2-5	12	TRBV9	NA	CASSVGGETQYF	TGTGCCAGCAGCGTAGGGGGAGAGACCCAGTACTTC
NA	TRBJ2-7	15	TRBV6-5	NA	CASSSSGTGFYEQYF	TGTGCCAGCAGCTCCTCCGGGACGGGGTTCTACGAGCAGTACTTC